This TCR beta chain was identified in a study of blood T cell repertoires in COVID-19. As for the study in general: Samples representing acute and convalescent COVID-19 were sourced from the United States, Italy and Spain. The cDNA or gDNA used as material had been derived from T cells, B-cell-depleted T cells, or PBMCs.

The CDR3 length is 13 residues. Trimming stripped 1 base from V and 4 bases from J, with 7 bases between. CDR1 MGHRA and CDR2 YSYEKL come from the germline V gene. As processed by the authors: The assay estimated nucleated cells by amplifying reference gene primers. Clones were sequenced by immunoSEQ multiplex PCR, and TCRdb holds only the in-frame ones, with some missing. For V, J and clone size, that table is used; D and trimming come from the DNA. The data show 110,000 or so clones, with 85% to 90% seen just once and around 8% held by the top ten. The chain uses TRBV4-1 and TRBJ2-5, with D possibly being TRBD2 (6 bases). The receptor's source is a man between 65 and 79 years old who had recovered from COVID-19. The specimen was peripheral blood. The CDR3, as DNA: TGCGCCAGCAGCCAAGGACTAGTAGAGACCCAGTACTTC. This sequence encodes CASSQGLVETQYF.